The entry that follows covers one TCR beta chain sequence. Using immunoSEQ multiplex PCR, the repertoire was profiled, and TCRdb retains in-frame clones only, with some absent. Of under 850,000 clones in the sample, more than 75% were seen once. CDR1 is LGHNT, CDR2 FRNRAP, per germline. This CDR3 is 18 amino acids long. With 2 bases clipped from V and 2 bases from J, the junction kept 11 bases outside the gene matches. These data belong to a study of shared T cell receptors in the human thymus. The same data also went into a second study, on human thymus T cells. According to that study: Resections from corrective heart surgery supplied the thymus tissue.

The TCR was taken from a boy in the first two years of life with a congenital heart defect. Sample: thymocytes. The chain carries TRBV12-5 and TRBJ2-1; 8 nucleotides align to TRBD2. The CDR3: CASGLPRSSGCAYNEQFF. CDR3 bases: TGTGCTAGTGGTTTGCCTAGATCTAGCGGGTGTGCCTACAATGAGCAGTTCTTC.